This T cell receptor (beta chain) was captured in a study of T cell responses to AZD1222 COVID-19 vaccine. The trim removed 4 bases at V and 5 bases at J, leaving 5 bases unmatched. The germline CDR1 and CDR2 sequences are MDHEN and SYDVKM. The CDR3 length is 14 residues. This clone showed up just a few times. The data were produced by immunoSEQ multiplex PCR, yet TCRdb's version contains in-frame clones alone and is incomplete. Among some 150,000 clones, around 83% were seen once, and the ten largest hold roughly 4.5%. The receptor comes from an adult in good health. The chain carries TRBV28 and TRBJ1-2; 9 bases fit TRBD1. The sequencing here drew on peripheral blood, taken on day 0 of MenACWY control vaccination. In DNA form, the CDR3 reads TGTGCCAGCAGTTGGGGGACAGGGCGGTATGGCTACACCTTC. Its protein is CASSWGTGRYGYTF.